This T cell receptor beta chain was found in a study of T cell repertoires in cytomegalovirus infection. Using its own MiXCR run on the reads, TCRdb lists one record per CDR3 protein. The data show under 800,000 distinct CDR3 sequences, with about 24% seen just once and roughly 8% held by the top ten. This CDR3 region has 18 residues. Germline-derived CDR1 and CDR2 are SGHNT and YENEEA. The ends were cut back, 2 bases at V and 2 bases at J, with 19 bases in the middle. This clonotype has a count of ten or more. The J gene is TRBJ2-1, the V gene TRBV11-3, with D tentatively TRBD1 (5 bases). This clonotype originated in a human donor in good health (CMV status not recorded). Some clones in this sample may be carry-over from other donors' samples. Sequencing was done on a sample of CD8+ T cells from PBMCs. The DNA for the CDR3 is TGTGCCAGCAGCTTACCTTCACGACCAGGGAAAGCCTACAATGAGCAGTTCTTC. Encoded protein: CASSLPSRPGKAYNEQFF.